Included here is one T cell receptor (beta chain) sequence, with context. This sample was taken from a study of blood T cell repertoires in COVID-19. Study context: T cells, B-cell-depleted T cells, or PBMCs supplied cDNA or gDNA.

Per the germline V gene, CDR1 is SGHKS and CDR2 is YYEKEE (reference sequence). The CDR3 spans 13 residues. V gave up 6 bases and J gave up 0 bases, with 9 bases separating them. Profiling relied on immunoSEQ multiplex PCR, and the TCRdb table lists in-frame clones only, not all of them. The sample shows 150,000 to 200,000 clones, around three quarters of them seen only once. The chain has TRBV5-5 and TRBJ1-1; no firm D call. The sequenced sample was PBMCs or T cells enriched from blood (not recorded which). The origin of this receptor is a woman aged 50 to 60 with acute COVID-19. CDR3 nucleotide sequence: TGTGCCAGCACCAGGAACGTGAACACTGAAGCTTTCTTT. This codes for CASTRNVNTEAFF.